Following are 18 T cell receptor beta chains from one sample sequenced in a study of Tregs in tolerant kidney transplant recipients. Related graft donors supplied nonmyeloablative bone marrow transplants, and mixed chimerism was transient. Measured with immunoSEQ multiplex PCR; TCRdb has only the in-frame clones, and not every one. This table holds 75,000 to 100,000 clones, under 95% found once. The sequenced sample was CD4+ T cells from blood (PBMCs), obtained 12 months after the transplant. The receptor set was obtained from a human patient who received a combined kidney and bone marrow transplant. Some T cells could come from the graft donor.

The chain carries TRBV30 and TRBJ2-7; the match to TRBD2 covers 8 bases. Unmatched junction bases numbered 4, after V lost 4 bases and J lost 2 bases. CDR1 and CDR2 (germline): GTSNPN, SVGIG (reference sequence). The CDR3 sequence is 13 residues long. The CDR3 reads CAWTPGGTYEQYF. In DNA form, the CDR3 reads TGTGCCTGGACTCCGGGGGGGACCTACGAGCAGTACTTC.

A few counts support this clone. V and J are TRBV10-1 and TRBJ2-7, with TRBD2 as a possible D gene (5 bases). The CDR3 is 10 amino acids. The germline V gene encodes CDR1 WNHNN and CDR2 SYGVQD (reference sequence). The V end was cut by 10 bases, the J end by 11 bases, with 15 bases between. The CDR3 DNA reads TGCGCCACCCGGGGAAGACCGGAGTACTTC. It is translated as CATRGRPEYF.

The V and J genes are TRBV15 and TRBJ1-5; TRBD1 might be the D (6 bases). This CDR3 is 16 amino acids long. V lost 0 bases and J 9 bases, leaving 18 bases between the germline ends. Germline V CDR1 and CDR2: LNHNV, YYDKDF (reference sequence). Here the CDR3 DNA reads TGTGCCACCAGCAGAGATGTCGGACAGCAATATCCGCCCCAGCATTTT. Translating it yields CATSRDVGQQYPPQHF.

The V call is TRBV4-1, the J call TRBJ2-3; 8 nucleotides match TRBD2. V lost 0 bases and J lost 5; bases outside the gene matches: 4. This CDR3 spans 15 amino acids. CDR1 is MGHRA and CDR2 is YSYEKL in the germline V gene. The DNA of the CDR3 is TGCGCCAGCAGCCAAGACCGGGAGGGTGGAGATACGCAGTATTTT. Protein product: CASSQDREGGDTQYF.

CDR3 amino acids: CASSQGIGGGATGELFF. CDR3 nucleotide sequence: TGCGCCAGCAGCCAAGGTATCGGCGGGGGGGCCACCGGGGAGCTGTTTTTT. The V and J genes are TRBV4-3 and TRBJ2-2; 9 positions match TRBD2. CDR3 length equals 17 residues. Germline V CDR1 and CDR2: LGHNA, YSLEER. V was pared by 1 base and J by 4 bases, with 7 bases of the junction left unmatched.

This sequence joins TRBV1 and TRBJ1-5. TRBV1 is recorded as a pseudogene. This CDR3 spans 13 amino acids. In nucleotides, the CDR3 is TGCACCAGCAACCCCAAGCACAATCAGCCCCAGCATTTT. Translation gives CTSNPKHNQPQHF.

The table lists this clone with a count of one. The V and J genes are TRBV18 and TRBJ2-2, with a weak D call TRBD1 (5 bases). Germline assignment: CDR1 KGHSH and CDR2 LQKENI. This CDR3 comprises 14 residues. Between the trimmed V and J ends, which lost 4 bases and 6 bases, there was a span of 12 bases. DNA for the CDR3: TGTGCCAGCTCACTTCCAGGGAAGGCCGGGGAGCTGTTTTTT. The encoded protein is CASSLPGKAGELFF.

This chain connects TRBV19 to TRBJ1-5; D not resolved. There are 15 residues in the CDR3. Germline CDR1 reads LNHDA; CDR2 reads SQIVND (reference sequence). The V gene lost 5 bases and the J gene lost 2 bases, with 13 bases spanning the gap. CDR3 DNA sequence: TGTGCCAGTAGTCGCGGGGTAATTGGCAATCAGCCCCAGCATTTT. Translated: CASSRGVIGNQPQHF.

The chain employs TRBV4-3 and TRBJ2-5, with D unresolved. The ends were cut back, 1 base at V and 3 bases at J, with 9 bases in the middle. Germline V gene data show CDR1 as LGHNA and CDR2 as YSLEER. This CDR3 is built from 14 residues. The DNA of the CDR3 is TGCGCCAGCAGCCAAGTGGGCACCAAAGAGACCCAGTACTTC. Residues: CASSQVGTKETQYF.

V gene TRBV15 combines with J gene TRBJ1-4, with D possibly TRBD1 on 5 matching bases. Germline V gives CDR1 LNHNV, CDR2 YYDKDF (reference sequence). The CDR3 has 17 amino acids. The germline V and J ends were trimmed by 0 bases and 3 bases, with 14 bases remaining between them. The CDR3 bases are TGTGCCACCAGCAGAGAGACCCCAGGGCACCCTAATGAAAAACTGTTTTTT. Amino acids: CATSRETPGHPNEKLFF.

V is TRBV5-6 and J is TRBJ1-1, with D possibly TRBD1 on 6 matching bases. Trimming cost V 0 bases and J 1 base, with 13 bases left between them. Germline V gene sequence: CDR1 SGHDT, CDR2 YYEEEE. This CDR3 has 16 amino acids. The CDR3 DNA follows: TGTGCCAGCAGCTTGGCTTTTGGGGGCAGGAACACTGAAGCTTTCTTT. Protein sequence: CASSLAFGGRNTEAFF.

The J gene is TRBJ2-2, the V gene TRBV2, with a possible D match to TRBD2 (5 bases). This CDR3 region has 14 residues. V was clipped by 8 bases and J by 1 base, with 11 bases between them. Germline CDR1 reads SNHLY; CDR2 reads FYNNEI. Here the CDR3 reads CASQDFMNTGELFF. The CDR3 nucleotides read TGTGCCAGCCAGGACTTCATGAACACCGGGGAGCTGTTTTTT.

The J gene is TRBJ2-1, the V gene TRBV11-3; 7 bases match TRBD2. The V gene end was trimmed by 5 bases and the J gene end by 0 bases; junction bases not matched to a gene: 7. CDR1 and CDR2 from the germline V gene are SGHNT and YENEEA. The CDR3 covers 16 residues. The CDR3, as DNA: TGTGCCAGCAGCGCCCACGGGAGGAACTCCTACAATGAGCAGTTCTTC. Translated: CASSAHGRNSYNEQFF.

The chain combines TRBV19 with TRBJ1-5, with D possibly matching TRBD1 (6 bases). Germline assignment: CDR1 LNHDA and CDR2 SQIVND (reference sequence). The V end lost 10 bases, the J end lost 3 bases, and 19 bases lay between the germline ends. The CDR3 has 15 amino acids. CDR3 protein: CATGAATGINQPQHF. CDR3 coding DNA: TGTGCCACCGGTGCGGCGACAGGCATCAATCAGCCCCAGCATTTT.

This clone appeared a single time. DNA for the CDR3: TGTGCCAGCAGTTCCGACAGGCTCAGGACAGATACGCAGTATTTT. It specifies CASSSDRLRTDTQYF. The J gene is TRBJ2-3, the V gene TRBV5-4, with D perhaps TRBD1 (6 bases). Per germline, CDR1 SGHNT and CDR2 YYREEE (reference sequence). Deletions cut 5 bases from V and 3 bases from J, with 16 bases between. The CDR3 covers 15 residues.

V gene TRBV4-1 combines with J gene TRBJ2-7; tentative D call: TRBD1 (5 bases). CDR3 size: 15 residues. Germline assignment: CDR1 MGHRA and CDR2 YSYEKL. The V end was cut by 0 bases, the J end by 2 bases, with 11 bases between. The CDR3 here is CASSQDQGYPYEQYF. CDR3 bases: TGCGCCAGCAGCCAAGATCAGGGTTATCCCTACGAGCAGTACTTC.

This chain joins TRBV5-1 and TRBJ2-1, with D possibly being TRBD2 (5 bases). The CDR3 sequence is 16 residues long. Trimming removed 5 bases from V and 4 bases from J, with 19 bases in between. Germline CDR1 and CDR2: SGHRS and YFSETQ. CDR3 residues: CASSPEGVRGYNEQFF. CDR3 in DNA: TGCGCCAGCAGTCCCGAGGGAGTTCGAGGGTACAATGAGCAGTTCTTC.

The chain recombines TRBV6-1 with TRBJ1-1; D possibly corresponds to TRBD1 (5 bases). From germline, CDR1 is MNHNS and CDR2 SASEGT. This CDR3 is 13 amino acids long. V lost 6 bases to trimming and J lost 3 bases, with 11 bases between them. This CDR3 is CASRGRVDTEAFF. In DNA, the CDR3 is TGTGCCAGCAGGGGCAGGGTCGACACTGAAGCTTTCTTT.